This T cell receptor beta chain comes out of a study of OX40 agonist ivuxolimab in advanced cancers. Across the study: Prior anti-PD-1, anti-PD-L1 or anti-CTLA-4 therapy did not bar entry, and approximately 40% had some.

Produced via immunoSEQ multiplex PCR; TCRdb's table is partial and in-frame only. The repertoire holds 55,000 to 65,000 clones, with approximately 80% as singletons. The germline V gene encodes CDR1 SGDLS and CDR2 YYNGEE. CDR3 length: 14 residues. Between the trimmed V and J ends, which lost 3 bases and 2 bases, there was a span of 9 bases. This specimen consisted of CD4+ or CD8+ T cells sorted from blood, obtained in a trial of the OX40 agonist ivuxolimab. The sequence was collected from an adult with an advanced solid tumor such as melanoma, head and neck, liver or kidney cancer. This sequence joins TRBV9 and TRBJ1-3; D gene uncertain. The CDR3 DNA follows: TGTGCCAGCAGCGGGCAGGTTACTGGAAACACCATATATTTT. It codes for CASSGQVTGNTIYF.